Listed here is a single T cell receptor (beta chain). Germline V gene sequence: CDR1 SGDLS, CDR2 YYNGEE. The CDR3 runs to 14 residues. Trimming pared 0 bases from V and 0 bases from J, leaving 7 bases between. The sample belongs to a study of control samples from healthy donors and cancer patients. TCRdb's copy holds only in-frame clones and misses some; the assay was immunoSEQ multiplex PCR. The sample has over 200,000 clones; over 75% are singletons. This rearrangement joins TRBV9 to TRBJ2-7, with D hard to call. Sequenced material: PBMCs. This sequence was found in a woman aged 55-70 years with lung cancer. CDR3 protein: CASSVADTSYEQYF. The CDR3 nucleotides read TGTGCCAGCAGCGTAGCTGACACCTCCTACGAGCAGTACTTC.